This entry lists 24 T cell receptor beta chains sequenced from one sample in a study of CD4 and CD8 cells across lung adenocarcinoma regions (dated by TCRdb to 2016 to 2019). Libraries were prepared through PCR. TCRdb shows the sequencer as HiSeq X Ten. TCRdb reanalyzed the raw reads on its own, using fastp at Q25 for trimming and MiXCR for clone calling, and kept in-frame beta chains. One record per CDR3 amino acid sequence lists the most common genes and DNA. The sample contains about 10,000 distinct CDR3 sequences, over 45% of them found a single time. The biggest ten clones account for roughly a third of the sample. Sequenced input: CD8+ T cells from the margin of a lung tumor. The intended sense of this specimen's cell subset or site label: tumor margin region. These receptors were taken from a male donor with lung adenocarcinoma. The CD4 and CD8 labels of this study may be unreliable.

This clonotype was detected ten times or more. The V call is TRBV6-5, the J call TRBJ1-5; D is uncertain. Germline assignment: CDR1 MNHEY and CDR2 SVGAGI. The CDR3 covers 15 residues. V was trimmed by 0 bases and J by 0 bases, leaving 6 bases between them. The DNA for the CDR3 is TGTGCCAGCAGTTACTCAGGGAATAGCAATCAGCCCCAGCATTTT. This translates into CASSYSGNSNQPQHF.

The CDR3 DNA follows: TGTGCCAGCAGCTTACAGACAGGGCGGGACGAGCAGTACTTC. Protein product: CASSLQTGRDEQYF. The chain joins TRBV7-2 to TRBJ2-1; 7 bases fit TRBD1. The DNA end is more similar to TRBJ2-7, so the J call may be wrong. Germline values: CDR1 SGHTA, CDR2 FQGNSA. The CDR3 loop spans 14 amino acids.

This clonotype is judged medium-sized. V is TRBV10-3 and J is TRBJ2-1; 14 bases agree with TRBD2. Trimming at V came to 5 bases and at J to 7 bases, leaving 4 bases not matched to a gene. Germline assignment: CDR1 ENHRY and CDR2 SYGVKD. The CDR3 runs to 15 residues. The CDR3 sequence: CAISKGLAGGNEQFF. CDR3 DNA: TGTGCCATCAGTAAAGGACTAGCGGGAGGAAATGAGCAGTTCTTC.

Details on this clonotype: Germline is not matched at one junction end, which may reflect a read error. J is TRBJ2-2 and V is TRBV7-7; 8 bases align to TRBD1. There are 15 residues in the CDR3. Germline CDR1 and CDR2: SSHAT and FNYEAQ (reference sequence). The CDR3 loop reads CASSFDRGRTGELFF. The CDR3 bases are TGTGCTAGCAGCTTCGACAGGGGACGGACCGGGGAGCTGTTTTTT. Combining the CDR3 with reference TRBV7-7 and TRBJ2-2 gives the whole variable domain GAGVSQSPRYKVTKRGQDVTLRCDPISSHATLYWYQQALGQGPEFLTYFNYEAQPDKSGLPSDRFSAERPEGSISTLTIQRTEQRDSAMYRCASSFDRGRTGELFFGEGSRLTVL.

The sample holds one count of this clonotype. This chain uses TRBV10-3 with TRBJ2-1; maybe TRBD2 (6 bases). Matching the DNA end better, TRBJ2-7 makes the J call doubtful. Germline loops: CDR1 ENHRY, CDR2 SYGVKD. This CDR3 comprises 17 residues. CDR3 DNA: TGTGCCATCACCAAACTTTCCCGGGACTCCTCTAGGGGCGAGCAGTACTTC. Protein sequence: CAITKLSRDSSRGEQYF.

This clonotype has a single count. J is TRBJ2-1 and V is TRBV24-1; TRBD1 matches 10 bases. With 1 base clipped from V and 5 bases from J, the junction kept 7 bases outside the gene matches. CDR1 and CDR2 (germline): KGHDR, SFDVKD. The CDR3 length is 17 residues. The CDR3 sequence: CATSDFPGQGPHNEQFF. DNA for the CDR3: TGTGCCACCAGTGATTTCCCGGGACAGGGGCCCCACAATGAGCAGTTCTTC.

This sequence joins TRBV6-5 and TRBJ2-1, with D unresolved. Germline-derived CDR1 and CDR2 are MNHEY and SVGAGI. The CDR3 contains 13 residues. Trimming pared 4 bases from V and 5 bases from J, leaving 9 bases between. The CDR3 spells CASSSVSDNEQFF. The CDR3 bases are TGTGCCAGCAGTTCGGTTTCAGACAATGAGCAGTTCTTC.

V and J are TRBV7-9 and TRBJ2-4; TRBD1 aligns across 12 bases. Germline V lookup: CDR1 SEHNR, CDR2 FQNEAQ (reference sequence). The CDR3 contains 14 residues. J lost 8 bases, V lost 5 bases, and 4 bases had no gene match. CDR3 residues: CASSVGQGADIQYF. The CDR3 nucleotides are TGTGCCAGCAGCGTGGGACAGGGGGCAGACATTCAGTACTTC.

There are many counts of this clonotype. The genes are TRBV6-5 and TRBJ2-2; possible D gene TRBD1, 6 bases. V lost 0 bases and J lost 3, with 8 bases in between. This CDR3 spans 15 amino acids. The germline V gene encodes CDR1 MNHEY and CDR2 SVGAGI. CDR3 loop: CASSYSGHYTGELFF. DNA of the CDR3: TGTGCCAGCAGTTACTCGGGACATTACACCGGGGAGCTGTTTTTT.

About this clonotype itself: The junction departs from the called germline gene at one end, perhaps through a read error. The rearrangement uses TRBV6-1 and TRBJ2-3; D is uncertain. The CDR3 is 15 residues long. CDR1 and CDR2 from the germline V gene are MNHNS and SASEGT. CDR3: CASLDQAVSTDTQFF. CDR3 in DNA: TGTGCCAGTCTTGACCAGGCTGTGAGCACAGATACGCAGTTTTTT.

This chain links TRBV5-1 with TRBJ2-1, with TRBD2 matching 15 bases. The length of the CDR3 is 16 residues. Germline V gene lookup returns CDR1 SGHRS and CDR2 YFSETQ. The junction had 9 bases not matched to a gene; V was cut back by 6 bases and J by 8 bases. CDR3 bases: TGCGCCAGCACCCCAAGGACTAGCGGGGGGGGCTATGAGCAGTTCTTC. Amino acids: CASTPRTSGGGYEQFF.

This clonotype was observed a handful of times. The rearrangement links TRBV29-1 to TRBJ2-1; a possible D gene is TRBD2 (6 bases). CDR1 SQVTM and CDR2 ANQGSEA come from the germline V gene. This CDR3 spans 14 amino acids. The V gene lost 6 bases and the J gene lost 1 base, with 13 bases spanning the gap. The CDR3 sequence: CSVVRGGSYNEQFF. CDR3 coding DNA: TGCAGCGTAGTCCGGGGAGGATCCTACAATGAGCAGTTCTTC.

The chain is built from TRBV11-2 and TRBJ2-4, with a tentative D call TRBD1 (6 bases). Gene TRBJ2-5 matches the end of the DNA better, so the J call may be wrong. The CDR3 consists of 15 residues. In germline, CDR1 is SGHAT, CDR2 FQNNGV. CDR3 in amino acids: CASSKRAGEGETQYF. The CDR3 DNA sequence: TGTGCCAGCAGTAAACGGGCAGGGGAAGGAGAGACCCAGTACTTC.

Points on this clonotype: Since the CDR3 does not end with the conserved phenylalanine or tryptophan, this likely comes from a read error. The limits of the CDR3 on the DNA are not certain, so only TCRdb's listed CDR3 is given. The chain combines TRBV6-1 with TRBJ2-1; the D call in the table, TRBD1, was not verified against the DNA. The germline V gene encodes CDR1 MNHNS and CDR2 SASEGT. The CDR3 extends over 9 residues, inclusive of both ends. The CDR3 sequence is CASSRDVSL.

The V and J genes are TRBV6-1 and TRBJ2-2; TRBD1 is a possible D gene (5 bases). This CDR3 is 16 amino acids long. V lost 5 bases and J lost 13, with 26 bases in between. Germline V gene sequence: CDR1 MNHNS, CDR2 SASEGT. CDR3 amino acids: CASSTQAGSGPRVLFF. As DNA, the CDR3 is TGTGCCAGCAGTACCCAAGCTGGGTCGGGTCCCAGGGTGCTGTTTTTT.

Comments on this clonotype: One junction end disagrees with the germline gene, perhaps due to a read error. This rearrangement joins TRBV6-1 to TRBJ2-5; the D is unclear. This CDR3 region has 13 residues. Germline V gene sequence: CDR1 MNHNS, CDR2 SASEGT. This CDR3 is CASRFCGQNVLYF. The CDR3 nucleotides read TGTGCCAGCAGGTTTTGTGGGCAAAACGTCCTGTATTTC.

Concerning this clonotype itself: No conserved phenylalanine or tryptophan is present at the end of the CDR3, so a read error is the likely explanation. The limits of the CDR3 on the DNA are not certain, so only TCRdb's listed CDR3 is given. The V and J genes are TRBV10-3 and TRBJ2-6; the DNA was not compared with TRBD1, the D call given in the table. Germline lookup yields CDR1 ENHRY and CDR2 SYGVKD. The CDR3 adds up to 22 amino acids, both ends counted. The CDR3 region is CAISVGITGTGSHGGNEQFFGP.

At least ten counts were recorded for this clonotype. The genes are TRBV27 and TRBJ1-2; tentatively, D is TRBD1 (5 bases). Germline-derived CDR1 and CDR2 are MNHEY and SMNVEV (reference sequence). V gave up 3 bases and J gave up 5 bases, with 13 bases separating them. The CDR3 is 14 residues long. For the CDR3, the DNA is TGTGCCAGCAGTTTCAACCTCAGGGCGTATGGCTACACCTTC. It translates to CASSFNLRAYGYTF.

A few counts support this clonotype. The missing conserved phenylalanine or tryptophan at the end of this CDR3 makes a read error likely. It is unclear where the CDR3 begins or ends on the DNA, so no DNA is shown, and the CDR3 is as TCRdb lists it. This CDR3 is CASSLNYRETQFL. V and J are TRBV12-3 or TRBV12-4 and TRBJ2-5; the DNA was not compared with TRBD2, the D call given in the table. The CDR3 is 13 residues long, counting both termini.

Turning to this clonotype: This CDR3 is missing its conserved last phenylalanine or tryptophan, likely due to a read error. The DNA is left out, because the CDR3 cannot be placed on it with certainty; the CDR3 is given as TCRdb lists it. The rearrangement links TRBV11-2 to TRBJ2-5; whether TRBD1, the table's D call, matches the DNA was not checked. Germline V lookup: CDR1 SGHAT, CDR2 FQNNGV. The CDR3 spans 14 amino acids, including both terminal residues. The CDR3 reads CASSFSGGLETQFL.

This chain connects TRBV6-1 to TRBJ2-6; TRBD1 is a possible D gene (6 bases). This CDR3 comprises 15 residues. Trimming removed 6 bases from V and 1 base from J, with 10 bases in between. CDR1 and CDR2 (germline): MNHNS, SASEGT. The CDR3 nucleotides read TGTGCCAGCAGCATACAGGGTTCTGGGGCCAACGTCCTGACTTTC. Translating gives CASSIQGSGANVLTF.

Comments on this clonotype: Its ends do not fully match the called genes, so a read error is possible. The chain uses TRBV6-1 and TRBJ2-1; maybe TRBD2 (6 bases). From germline, CDR1 is MNHNS and CDR2 SASEGT. This CDR3 is 15 amino acids long. The chain's CDR3 is CASNIETGGNDEQFF. The CDR3, as DNA: TGTGCCAGCAACATAGAGACTGGCGGGAACGATGAGCAGTTTTTT.

This clonotype has a count of ten or more. This chain connects TRBV6-1 to TRBJ2-3, with TRBD1 matching 7 bases. Trimming took 6 bases from V and 7 from J; bases not matched to a gene: 16. Germline CDR1 and CDR2: MNHNS and SASEGT. This CDR3 spans 16 amino acids. CDR3 nucleotide sequence: TGTGCCAGCAGACCAAGACAGGGCCTAATTTTGTATACGCAGTATTTT. Its protein product is CASRPRQGLILYTQYF.

With respect to this clonotype: Since a much larger clone is just one base distant, this may be a read error. V is TRBV6-1 and J is TRBJ2-5, with D perhaps matching TRBD1 (5 bases). Looked up from germline, CDR1 is MNHNS and CDR2 is SASEGT. The CDR3 consists of 15 residues. CDR3 amino acids: CASNEAQGYQETQYF. The CDR3 bases are TGTGCCAGCAATGAAGCGCAGGGATACCAAGAGACCCAGTACTTC.